The 23 T cell receptor beta chains reported below all come from one sample, sequenced in a study of cytomegalovirus exposure and HLA in healthy donors. Use of 60 Vbeta and 13 Jbeta primers characterized the PCR. The repertoire was sequenced with immunoSEQ multiplex PCR; TCRdb's copy has only in-frame clones and lacks some. The sample comprises about 77,000 clones, around three quarters of which are singletons, and about 3.5% rests with the top ten. Sequencing used PBMCs. These receptors were collected from a man in his forties in good health and CMV-seronegative.

The chain joins TRBV5-4 to TRBJ1-2, with 11 bases that match TRBD1. Germline CDR1 SGHNT, CDR2 YYREEE (reference sequence). Trimming at V came to 6 bases and at J to 4 bases, leaving 11 bases not matched to a gene. The CDR3 sequence is 16 residues long. CDR3 loop: CASTGDRGVGRYGYTF. CDR3 in DNA: TGTGCCAGCACCGGGGACAGGGGGGTTGGGCGCTATGGCTACACCTTC.

The J gene is TRBJ1-2, the V gene TRBV7-6; 11 nucleotides line up with TRBD1. Germline trimming cut 5 bases from V and 4 bases from J; bases unmatched to any gene: 6. This CDR3 region has 15 residues. Germline CDR1 and CDR2: SGHVS and FNYEAQ. In DNA form, the CDR3 reads TGTGCCAGCAGCCTAGGACAGGGGGCGACCTATGGCTACACCTTC. Translated, it gives CASSLGQGATYGYTF.

The chain employs TRBV29-1 and TRBJ2-7; possibly TRBD1 for D (7 bases). This CDR3 comprises 14 residues. Trimming removed 4 bases from V and 2 bases from J, with 15 bases in between. Germline V CDR1 and CDR2: SQVTM, ANQGSEA. Written as DNA, the CDR3 is TGCAGCGTTGCGCCGGGACAGCGGGCCTACGAGCAGTACTTC. Translating it yields CSVAPGQRAYEQYF.

This clone has just a few counts. The chain carries TRBV30 and TRBJ1-1, with 8 bases identical to TRBD1. With V trimmed by 0 bases and J by 4 bases, 7 bases remained unmatched. Germline V lookup: CDR1 GTSNPN, CDR2 SVGIG (reference sequence). The CDR3 spans 15 residues. For the CDR3, the DNA is TGTGCCTGGAGTGTATACAGGGGGGGTGGCACTGAAGCTTTCTTT. The encoded protein is CAWSVYRGGGTEAFF. Filled out from reference TRBV30 and TRBJ1-1, the complete variable domain reads SQTIHQWPATLVQPVGSPLSLECTVEGTSNPNLYWYRQAAGRGLQLLFYSVGIGQISSEVPQNLSASRPQDRQFILSSKKLLLSDSGFYLCAWSVYRGGGTEAFFGQGTRLTVV.

The table lists this clone with a few counts. V gene TRBV30 combines with J gene TRBJ2-7; TRBD1 matches at 7 bases. The V gene's germline CDR1 is GTSNPN and CDR2 SVGIG (reference sequence). V shed 4 bases, J shed 2 bases, and the junction held 5 bases outside the gene matches. The CDR3 consists of 13 residues. The CDR3 protein is CAWNRGPPYEQYF. The CDR3 DNA reads as TGTGCCTGGAACAGGGGCCCCCCCTACGAGCAGTACTTC.

The chain is built from TRBV11-2 and TRBJ1-1; unclear D gene. CDR1 and CDR2 from the germline V gene are SGHAT and FQNNGV. The CDR3 consists of 13 residues. V lost 3 bases and J lost 4, with 9 bases in between. This chain's CDR3 is CASSLSGSTEAFF. The CDR3 nucleotides are TGTGCCAGCAGCTTGTCTGGGAGCACTGAAGCTTTCTTT.

V is TRBV5-6 and J is TRBJ2-2, with D maybe TRBD1 (6 bases). The ends were cut back, 4 bases at V and 9 bases at J, with 13 bases in the middle. The germline V gene has CDR1 SGHDT and CDR2 YYEEEE. The CDR3 is 13 residues long. CDR3 in DNA: TGTGCCAGCAGCCACGCAGGGGTCTGGGAGCTGTTTTTT. It translates to CASSHAGVWELFF.

The CDR3 protein is CASSSNSGQGNTEPFF. DNA of the CDR3: TGCGCCAGCAGCTCAAACTCAGGACAGGGGAACACCGAACCTTTCTTT. The chain recombines TRBV5-1 with TRBJ1-1, with TRBD1 matching 9 bases. V shed 3 bases, J shed 12 bases, and the junction held 18 bases outside the gene matches. From germline, CDR1 is SGHRS and CDR2 YFSETQ. CDR3 size: 16 residues.

The chain joins TRBV29-1 to TRBJ2-5, with 10 positions matching TRBD1. The CDR3 has 13 residues. CDR1 and CDR2 from the germline V gene are SQVTM and ANQGSEA. V was clipped by 8 bases and J by 5 bases; unmatched bases: 8. As DNA, the CDR3 is TGCAGCCATACCGGACAGGGGGTGGAGACCCAGTACTTC. Its protein product is CSHTGQGVETQYF.

This clone has a single count. This chain joins TRBV6-6 and TRBJ2-2; TRBD1 matches at 7 bases. The germline V gene encodes CDR1 MNHNY and CDR2 SVGAGI (reference sequence). The J segment lost 7 bases and the V segment lost 5 bases, leaving 7 bases of the junction unmatched. The CDR3 runs 14 residues. The CDR3 DNA reads TGTGCCAGCAGTCCGAAAGGGGGCGGCGGGGAGCTGTTTTTT. Protein product: CASSPKGGGGELFF.

The CDR3 sequence is CASSPGTGTSPLHF. The CDR3 DNA follows: TGTGCCAGCAGCCCCGGGACAGGGACATCACCCCTCCACTTT. The gene calls are TRBV7-9 and TRBJ1-6, with 9 bases fitting TRBD1. The V segment lost 5 bases and the J segment 10 bases; nucleotides outside the gene matches: 6. The CDR3 loop spans 14 amino acids. Germline loops: CDR1 SEHNR, CDR2 FQNEAQ (reference sequence). The complete variable domain, with remaining parts taken from reference TRBV7-9 and TRBJ1-6, reads DTGVSQNPRHKITKRGQNVTFRCDPISEHNRLYWYRQTLGQGPEFLTYFQNEAQLEKSRLLSDRFSAERPKGSFSTLEIQRTEQGDSAMYLCASSPGTGTSPLHFGNGTRLTVT.

The chain employs TRBV11-2 and TRBJ1-2, with TRBD1 matching 10 bases. Germline CDR1 and CDR2: SGHAT and FQNNGV. The J segment lost 4 bases and the V segment lost 0 bases, leaving 5 bases of the junction unmatched. The CDR3 sequence is 16 residues long. The CDR3 spells CASSLDAGTGAYGYTF. The CDR3 DNA sequence: TGTGCCAGCAGCTTAGATGCCGGGACAGGGGCCTATGGCTACACCTTC.

The gene calls are TRBV23-1 and TRBJ2-3; tentative D call: TRBD2 (6 bases). TRBV23-1 is known as an ORF, though its function is uncertain. The length of the CDR3 is 17 residues. V was clipped by 0 bases and J by 4 bases, with 17 bases between them. CDR3: CASSQSRGRLIADTQYF. The CDR3 nucleotides are TGCGCCAGCAGTCAATCGCGGGGCAGGTTAATTGCAGATACGCAGTATTTT.

This clone was counted once. The rearrangement uses TRBV5-4 and TRBJ2-2; 10 bases are shared with TRBD1. The V gene's germline CDR1 is SGHNT and CDR2 YYREEE (reference sequence). V lost 0 bases and J lost 4; bases outside the gene matches: 0. This CDR3 region has 15 residues. The CDR3 loop reads CASSLGTGGTGELFF. As DNA, the CDR3 is TGTGCCAGCAGCTTGGGGACAGGGGGCACCGGGGAGCTGTTTTTT.

In DNA, the CDR3 is TGTGCCAGCAGCCTCACCAGATACGAGCAGTACTTC. It codes for CASSLTRYEQYF. V is TRBV7-2 and J is TRBJ2-7; D gene ambiguous. Trimming removed 5 bases at V and 4 bases at J, with 9 bases between. This CDR3 comprises 12 residues. Germline CDR1 is SGHTA and CDR2 is FQGNSA.

J is TRBJ1-4 and V is TRBV7-2, with TRBD1 as a possible D gene (5 bases). Germline V gives CDR1 SGHTA, CDR2 FQGNSA. The CDR3 runs to 16 residues. Deletions cut 6 bases from V and 0 bases from J, with 14 bases between. CDR3 region: CASSRRQSATNEKLFF. The DNA for the CDR3 is TGTGCCAGCAGTAGAAGACAGAGTGCAACTAATGAAAAACTGTTTTTT.

V usage is TRBV27 and J usage is TRBJ1-3; the D gene is possibly TRBD1 (6 bases). Trimming pared 7 bases from V and 0 bases from J, leaving 10 bases between. The CDR3 runs 14 residues. Germline V lookup: CDR1 MNHEY, CDR2 SMNVEV (reference sequence). The CDR3 loop reads CASMTDSSGNTIYF. DNA for the CDR3: TGTGCCAGCATGACGGACAGCTCTGGAAACACCATATATTTT.

This clone was observed a few times. V is TRBV9 and J is TRBJ2-5; TRBD2 might be the D (5 bases). Per the germline V gene, CDR1 is SGDLS and CDR2 is YYNGEE. Trimming took off 3 bases at V and 5 bases at J, with 14 bases between the two ends. The CDR3 runs to 14 residues. The CDR3 loop reads CASSAGLRYETQYF. As DNA, the CDR3 is TGTGCCAGCAGCGCCGGACTGCGTTATGAGACCCAGTACTTC.

Concerning this clone itself: The same CDR3 can be traced to other DNA sequences in this sample. V usage is TRBV6-5 and J usage is TRBJ1-4; 7 nucleotides agree with TRBD1. With V trimmed by 0 bases and J by 3 bases, 1 base remained unmatched. The CDR3 contains 15 residues. CDR1 MNHEY and CDR2 SVGAGI come from the germline V gene. This chain's CDR3 is CASSYSGTANEKLFF. The CDR3 nucleotides are TGTGCCAGCAGTTACTCCGGGACAGCTAATGAAAAACTGTTTTTT.

CDR3 sequence: CASSGSGARSYNEQFF. CDR3 bases: TGTGCCAGCAGTGGTTCTGGGGCCCGGTCCTACAATGAGCAGTTCTTC. The gene calls are TRBV2 and TRBJ2-1; D might be TRBD1 (5 bases). CDR1 is SNHLY and CDR2 is FYNNEI in the germline V gene. The V and J ends lost 4 bases and 1 base respectively, with 14 bases between them. CDR3 length: 16 residues.

This sequence joins TRBV5-1 and TRBJ1-6; D not certain. The V gene's germline CDR1 is SGHRS and CDR2 YFSETQ. V was trimmed by 0 bases and J by 5 bases, leaving 9 bases between them. The CDR3 has 15 residues. CDR3 DNA: TGCGCCAGCAGCTTGGTCCCGGGAAATAATTCACCCCTCCACTTT. Its protein product is CASSLVPGNNSPLHF.

This clone was seen only a few times. The chain combines TRBV5-1 with TRBJ1-1, with D tentatively TRBD1 (6 bases). The germline V and J ends were trimmed by 4 bases and 2 bases, with 12 bases remaining between them. Germline V gene sequence: CDR1 SGHRS, CDR2 YFSETQ. The CDR3 loop spans 14 amino acids. In DNA form, the CDR3 reads TGCGCCAGCAGCATGGACAGACCTAACACTGAAGCTTTCTTT. It codes for CASSMDRPNTEAFF.

About this clone: One junction end disagrees with the germline gene, perhaps due to a read error. The J gene is TRBJ1-2, the V gene TRBV7-9; the match to TRBD1 covers 8 bases. Germline V gene lookup returns CDR1 SEHNR and CDR2 FQNEAQ (reference sequence). The length of the CDR3 is 12 residues. The CDR3 sequence: CASSSGQGSYPF. In DNA form, the CDR3 reads TGTGCCAGCAGCTCAGGACAGGGTAGCTACCCCTTC.